The 12 T cell receptor beta chains below all came from one sample that was sequenced in a study of CD8+ T cells in alopecia areata. Sequencing used cDNA as its template, made by extracting RNA and reverse transcribing it. This table comes from immunoSEQ multiplex PCR, and its TCRdb copy is limited to in-frame clones, with some not included. Of tens of thousands of clones in the sample, approximately 58% were seen once. The specimen was CD8+ T cells sorted from blood, collected at week 0. Receptors originate from a human donor with alopecia areata.

This clone showed up just once. The chain joins TRBV10-2 to TRBJ2-7; 7 nucleotides line up with TRBD2. The junction had 0 bases not matched to a gene; V was cut back by 4 bases and J by 0 bases. This CDR3 is built from 13 residues. CDR1 is WSHSY, CDR2 SAAADI, per germline. CDR3: CASSASGSYEQYF. DNA of the CDR3: TGCGCCAGCAGTGCTAGCGGCTCCTACGAGCAGTACTTC.

The rearrangement uses TRBV5-1 and TRBJ2-7; 12 nucleotides agree with TRBD2. The CDR3 runs to 17 residues. J was trimmed by 3 bases and V by 7 bases; bases with no gene match: 14. The germline V gene has CDR1 SGHRS and CDR2 YFSETQ. The CDR3 sequence is CASGLTDRTSGIYEQYF. CDR3 sequence (DNA): TGCGCCAGCGGATTAACTGATAGGACTAGCGGGATCTACGAGCAGTACTTC.

The chain recombines TRBV18 with TRBJ2-2; the D is unclear. The germline V gene encodes CDR1 KGHSH and CDR2 LQKENI. The CDR3 is made up of 17 amino acids. Deletions cut 2 bases from V and 2 bases from J, with 15 bases between. In DNA form, the CDR3 reads TGTGCCAGCTCACCAAAGTCGTGGGAACTAAACACCGGGGAGCTGTTTTTT. This translates into CASSPKSWELNTGELFF.

This clone was detected a few times. CDR3 region: CASSLKYRGTQYF. As DNA, the CDR3 is TGTGCCAGCAGCCTTAAATACCGGGGGACCCAGTACTTC. V gene TRBV5-6 combines with J gene TRBJ2-5, with a possible D match to TRBD2 (5 bases). Germline values: CDR1 SGHDT, CDR2 YYEEEE. The CDR3 is 13 amino acids. The germline V and J ends were trimmed by 4 bases and 7 bases, with 14 bases remaining between them.

CDR3 in amino acids: CSTTGEGEQYF. The CDR3 nucleotides read TGCAGCACAACAGGGGAGGGCGAGCAGTACTTC. V usage is TRBV29-1 and J usage is TRBJ2-7; either TRBD1 or TRBD2 may supply D (7 bases each). Per the germline V gene, CDR1 is SQVTM and CDR2 is ANQGSEA. Trimming shortened V by 8 bases and J by 6 bases, and 14 bases separated the two germline ends. There are 11 residues in the CDR3.

The V call is TRBV10-3, the J call TRBJ2-1, with 10 nucleotides matching TRBD2. Germline V gene lookup returns CDR1 ENHRY and CDR2 SYGVKD. This CDR3 contains 15 residues. This CDR3 is CASTLAGATYNEQFF. The CDR3 coding sequence is TGTGCTTCCACGCTAGCGGGGGCTACCTACAATGAGCAGTTCTTC.

The chain has TRBV28 and TRBJ1-1; D not certain. The germline V gene encodes CDR1 MDHEN and CDR2 SYDVKM. The ends were cut back, 7 bases at V and 6 bases at J, with 12 bases in the middle. CDR3 length: 12 amino acids. In DNA, the CDR3 is TGTGCCAGCACCGAGGGTACAGCTGAAGCTTTCTTT. Translating it yields CASTEGTAEAFF. Full variable domain (outside the CDR3, taken from reference TRBV28 and TRBJ1-1): DVKVTQSSRYLVKRTGEKVFLECVQDMDHENMFWYRQDPGLGLRLIYFSYDVKMKEKGDIPEGYSVSREKKERFSLILESASTNQTSMYLCASTEGTAEAFFGQGTRLTVV.

The V and J genes are TRBV25-1 and TRBJ2-5, with 7 nucleotides matching TRBD1. The germline gives CDR1 MGHDK, CDR2 SYGVNS. This CDR3 region has 15 residues. V trimming: 2 bases; J trimming: 5 bases; junction bases outside the gene matches: 8. The CDR3 region has the DNA TGTGCCAGCAGTGAACTACAGGGGATTAGTGAGACCCAGTACTTC. Translation: CASSELQGISETQYF.

V is TRBV29-1 and J is TRBJ2-1; no reliable D call. There are 11 residues in the CDR3. V shed 6 bases and J shed 7 bases, with 10 bases lying between them. Germline CDR1 reads SQVTM; CDR2 reads ANQGSEA. The CDR3 spells CSVHAWNEQFF. Here the CDR3 DNA reads TGCAGCGTCCATGCTTGGAATGAGCAGTTCTTC.

This clone has a handful of counts. The CDR3 DNA follows: TGCAGCGCACCCCGGGACAACACAGATACGCAGTATTTT. Translating it yields CSAPRDNTDTQYF. The chain is built from TRBV29-1 and TRBJ2-3; weak D call: TRBD1 (6 bases). CDR3 size: 13 residues. Trimming removed 7 bases at V and 2 bases at J, with 13 bases between. Germline V CDR1 and CDR2: SQVTM, ANQGSEA.

This clone has a handful of counts. The V call is TRBV25-1, the J call TRBJ1-2; D call uncertain. V was clipped by 7 bases and J by 1 base, with 4 bases between them. Germline V gives CDR1 MGHDK, CDR2 SYGVNS. This CDR3 comprises 11 residues. The CDR3, as DNA: TGTGCCAGCAACCATAACTATGGCTACACCTTC. It yields the protein CASNHNYGYTF.

The rearrangement links TRBV4-3 to TRBJ1-5; D is unresolved. The germline V gene encodes CDR1 LGHNA and CDR2 YSLEER. Trimming left V 6 bases short and J 2 bases short, with 8 bases between. The CDR3 extends over 13 amino acids. DNA of the CDR3: TGCGCCAGCAGTCCCGGGGGCAATCAGCCCCAGCATTTT. Residues: CASSPGGNQPQHF.